These T cell receptor beta chains were read from a single sample in a study of cytomegalovirus exposure and HLA in healthy donors. TCRdb's copy holds only in-frame clones and misses some; the assay was immunoSEQ multiplex PCR. The data show 200,000 to 250,000 clones, 70% to 80% seen once. The sequenced sample was PBMCs. The receptors derive from a girl aged 2-10 years in good health and CMV-seronegative. Each CDR3 is given with its conserved first and last residue. A D gene is named only where the DNA matches it firmly. Clone size is not always given. Where it is, it says once, few, many or a class for expanded clones.

d_gene | len | j_gene | v_gene | abundance | CDR3aa | CDR3nt
TRBD1 | 14 | TRBJ2-1 | TRBV30 | NA | CAWTYRGNTYEQFF | TGTGCCTGGACGTACAGGGGAAATACTTATGAGCAGTTCTTC
NA | 15 | TRBJ1-1 | TRBV5-4 | NA | CASSPWGGAYTEAFF | TGTGCCAGCAGCCCCTGGGGGGGCGCGTACACTGAAGCTTTCTTT
NA | 15 | TRBJ1-1 | TRBV10-3 | NA | CAISESAVGAPEAFF | TGTGCCATCAGTGAGTCGGCAGTTGGGGCCCCTGAAGCTTTCTTT
NA | 14 | TRBJ1-1 | TRBV14 | NA | CASSQALGNTEAFF | TGTGCCAGCAGCCAAGCCCTCGGGAACACTGAAGCTTTCTTT
TRBD1 | 14 | TRBJ1-2 | TRBV10-2 | few | CASSPGTGVGGYTF | TGCGCCAGCAGTCCCGGGACAGGGGTAGGGGGCTACACCTTC
NA | 14 | TRBJ1-2 | TRBV6-1 | NA | CASSDKVRADGYTF | TGTGCCAGCAGTGATAAGGTCAGGGCCGATGGCTACACCTTC
NA | 12 | TRBJ1-5 | TRBV18 | NA | CASSTGDQPQHF | TGTGCCAGCTCAACCGGAGATCAGCCCCAGCATTTT
NA | 15 | TRBJ2-1 | TRBV19 | NA | CASGRWLASGYEQFF | TGTGCCAGTGGCCGGTGGCTAGCTTCAGGCTATGAGCAGTTCTTC
TRBD1 | 17 | TRBJ1-1 | TRBV5-6 | NA | CASSYGQGLNLNTEAFF | TGTGCCAGCAGCTATGGACAGGGCCTCAACTTGAACACTGAAGCTTTCTTT
NA | 12 | TRBJ1-5 | TRBV7-2 | NA | CASSFRDQPQHF | TGTGCCAGCAGCTTCAGGGATCAGCCCCAGCATTTT
TRBD1 | 15 | TRBJ1-2 | TRBV18 | NA | CASRTGGIADYGYTF | TGTGCCAGCCGGACAGGGGGGATAGCCGACTATGGCTACACCTTC
NA | 15 | TRBJ2-1 | TRBV4-2 | NA | CASSQGGIPPNEQFF | TGTGCCAGCAGCCAGGGCGGGATCCCACCCAATGAGCAGTTCTTC
TRBD1 | 14 | TRBJ1-6 | TRBV6-5 | NA | CASTRDRGYSPLHF | TGTGCCAGCACCAGGGACAGAGGCTATTCACCCCTCCACTTT
TRBD2 | 15 | TRBJ2-3 | TRBV6-5 | once | CASNNIAGGTDTQYF | TGTGCCAGCAACAATATAGCGGGAGGCACAGATACGCAGTATTTT
TRBD2 | 15 | TRBJ2-4 | TRBV27 | NA | CASRATAGVKNIQYF | TGTGCCAGCAGGGCTACGGCGGGAGTTAAAAACATTCAGTACTTC
TRBD1 | 15 | TRBJ1-4 | TRBV4-1 | NA | CASSRPDREGEKLFF | TGCGCCAGCAGCCGACCGGACAGGGAAGGTGAAAAACTGTTTTTT
NA | 15 | TRBJ1-4 | TRBV4-1 | NA | CASSLLRGSNEKLFF | TGCGCCAGCAGCCTTTTAAGAGGAAGTAATGAAAAACTGTTTTTT
TRBD1 | 16 | TRBJ1-3 | TRBV25-1 | NA | CASSATGGAYGNTIYF | TGTGCCAGCAGTGCCACAGGGGGCGCCTATGGAAACACCATATATTTT